The 9 T cell receptor beta chains reported below all come from one sample, sequenced in a study of regulatory T cells in long-lasting Graves disease. Time point given: newly diagnosed GD, antithyroid drugs for less than 3 months. The TCR library used RNA extracted from PBMCs. Construction of TCR beta libraries relied on iRepertoire HTBI primers and on Arm-PCR targeting CDR3 regions. MiXCR, applied by TCRdb to the multiplex PCR reads, yields one record per CDR3 protein. The table includes under 400,000 distinct CDR3 sequences, approximately 15% detected once. The sample also formed part of further work on T cells in Graves' hyperthyroidism and ophthalmopathy.

The sample was peripheral blood mononuclear cells (PBMCs), taken at new diagnosis, from a patient treated with antithyroid drugs. Receptors were obtained from a man aged 35 to 55 with Graves disease.

This clonotype occurred many times. The chain employs TRBV2 and TRBJ2-3; D might be TRBD2 (5 bases). CDR3 size: 14 residues. The germline gives CDR1 SNHLY, CDR2 FYNNEI. The V end was cut by 2 bases, the J end by 5 bases, with 11 bases between. CDR3 region: CASSERQEEDTQYF. CDR3 nucleotide sequence: TGTGCCAGCAGTGAACGCCAGGAGGAAGATACGCAGTATTTT.

This clonotype was counted at least ten times. V and J are TRBV7-3 and TRBJ2-3; 12 bases are a match to TRBD1. Germline assignment: CDR1 SGHTA and CDR2 FQGTGA. Germline trimming cut 2 bases from V and 4 bases from J; bases unmatched to any gene: 1. The CDR3 totals 15 residues. Here the CDR3 reads CASSLGTGGADTQYF. DNA for the CDR3: TGTGCCAGCAGCTTAGGGACAGGGGGCGCAGATACGCAGTATTTT.

This clonotype was counted many times. The rearrangement links TRBV12-3 or TRBV12-4 to TRBJ2-1; no firm D call. The ends were cut back, 3 bases at V and 3 bases at J, with 9 bases in the middle. There are 14 residues in the CDR3. DNA for the CDR3: TGTGCCAGCAGTTTTAACACTTACTACAATGAGCAGTTCTTC. This translates into CASSFNTYYNEQFF.

The CDR3 protein is CASSPPGAGNTGELFF. The CDR3 coding sequence is TGTGCCAGCTCACCACCCGGGGCAGGGAACACCGGGGAGCTGTTTTTT. V is TRBV18 and J is TRBJ2-2; tentatively, D is TRBD1 or TRBD2 (5 bases each). CDR3 length: 16 residues. V was cut by 0 bases and J by 1 base, with 9 bases left in between. Germline CDR1 reads KGHSH; CDR2 reads LQKENI.

This clonotype was recorded many times. This chain uses TRBV28 with TRBJ1-6, with D maybe TRBD1 (5 bases). The CDR3 has 12 residues. With 4 bases removed from V and 14 bases from J, the gap between germline ends came to 12 bases. Germline V gives CDR1 MDHEN, CDR2 SYDVKM. The CDR3 bases are TGTGCCAGCAGTTACCAACAGGTGGCCCTCCACTTT. It is translated as CASSYQQVALHF.

This clonotype was seen many times. This chain links TRBV6-5 with TRBJ1-3; D gene uncertain. Trimming shortened V by 2 bases and J by 0 bases, and 11 bases separated the two germline ends. The CDR3 totals 16 residues. CDR1 MNHEY and CDR2 SVGAGI come from the germline V gene. CDR3 DNA sequence: TGTGCCAGCAGTTACGTCGGACGGATCTCTGGAAACACCATATATTTT. It specifies CASSYVGRISGNTIYF.

This clonotype has a handful of counts. V gene TRBV28 combines with J gene TRBJ2-5; D is possibly TRBD1 (6 bases). This CDR3 has 15 amino acids. In germline, CDR1 is MDHEN, CDR2 SYDVKM. V lost 5 bases, J lost 2 bases, and 15 bases lay in between. CDR3 protein: CASSDDRPPQETQYF. The CDR3 DNA reads TGTGCCAGCAGTGATGACAGGCCCCCGCAAGAGACCCAGTACTTC.

The V gene is TRBV3-1, the J gene TRBJ1-4, with no clear D. The germline V and J ends were trimmed by 4 bases and 3 bases, with 9 bases remaining between them. This CDR3 region has 14 residues. From germline, CDR1 is LGHDT and CDR2 YNNKEL (reference sequence). CDR3: CASSPRASNEKLFF. CDR3 DNA: TGTGCCAGCAGCCCGAGGGCGTCTAATGAAAAACTGTTTTTT.

This clonotype was found many times. This chain uses TRBV3-1 with TRBJ2-5; D gene unclear. The germline gives CDR1 LGHDT, CDR2 YNNKEL (reference sequence). Trimming left V 5 bases short and J 4 bases short, with 17 bases between. The CDR3 is made up of 15 amino acids. The CDR3 DNA reads as TGTGCCAGCAGCTATTATGGGGTAGTTGCAGAGACCCAGTACTTC. Protein product: CASSYYGVVAETQYF.